A single sample gave rise to the 27 T cell receptor beta chains below, sequenced in a study of blood T cells in healthy people across ages. Sample-barcoded 5' priming and a J-beta primer mix drove a second PCR of roughly 6 to 12 cycles. TCRdb redid the calling of the 5' RACE reads with MiXCR, one entry per CDR3 protein. The data hold 1.8 million or so distinct CDR3 sequences, with about 39% observed a single time. Sequencing was carried out using blood. The receptor set was obtained from a human donor in good health.

V is TRBV20-1 and J is TRBJ2-1, with TRBD2 identical over 8 bases. The CDR3 has 14 residues. With V trimmed by 6 bases and J by 8 bases, 12 bases remained unmatched. Germline CDR1 DFQATT, CDR2 SNEGSKA (reference sequence). CDR3 loop: CSAQSRGGLDEQFF. In nucleotides, the CDR3 is TGCAGTGCGCAGTCCCGGGGGGGCCTCGATGAGCAGTTCTTC.

This clonotype was seen a handful of times. The chain is built from TRBV19 and TRBJ1-1; 9 nucleotides agree with TRBD1. V dropped 7 bases and J dropped 5; count of bases not matched to a gene: 8. The CDR3 loop spans 14 amino acids. Germline V gene lookup returns CDR1 LNHDA and CDR2 SQIVND (reference sequence). DNA of the CDR3: TGTGCCAGTAACTCGACAGGGGGAGAAACTGAAGCTTTCTTT. Encoded protein: CASNSTGGETEAFF.

The genes are TRBV7-6 and TRBJ2-5; no clear D gene. The J call may not be correct, given that the DNA end is closer to TRBJ2-7. Germline CDR1 SGHVS, CDR2 FNYEAQ. This CDR3 spans 13 amino acids. Here the CDR3 DNA reads TGTGCCAGCAGCTTAGCGATGGGTAGCGAGCAGTACTTC. The encoded protein is CASSLAMGSEQYF.

The rearrangement links TRBV20-1 to TRBJ2-1; D unclear. This CDR3 spans 13 amino acids. The germline V gene has CDR1 DFQATT and CDR2 SNEGSKA (reference sequence). V lost 3 bases to trimming and J lost 5 bases, with 11 bases between them. CDR3 in DNA: TGCAGTGCTAGTTCCGCGCTAAACAATGAGCAGTTCTTC. It specifies CSASSALNNEQFF.

Notes on this clonotype: A much larger clone is a single base away; this may be a read error. This chain links TRBV6-2 or TRBV6-3 with TRBJ2-3, with D perhaps matching TRBD2 (5 bases). The germline V gene encodes CDR1 MNHEY and CDR2 SVGEGT. There are 14 residues in the CDR3. V was cut by 3 bases and J by 3 bases, with 10 bases left in between. The CDR3: CASSYGRETDTQYF. The CDR3 DNA is TGTGCCAGCAGTTATGGGAGAGAAACAGATACGCAGTATTTT.

The chain joins TRBV12-3 or TRBV12-4 to TRBJ2-3, with D perhaps matching TRBD1 (7 bases). Trimming took 4 bases from V and 4 from J, leaving 15 bases between them. The length of the CDR3 is 15 residues. For the CDR3, the DNA is TGTGCCAGCAGTTCATCAGGGGGGAATTCAGATACGCAGTATTTT. This codes for CASSSSGGNSDTQYF.

The chain employs TRBV27 and TRBJ2-3; 10 nucleotides match TRBD1. This CDR3 spans 17 amino acids. Germline values: CDR1 MNHEY, CDR2 SMNVEV (reference sequence). The trim removed 7 bases at V and 2 bases at J, leaving 12 bases unmatched. CDR3 sequence: CASTMNSGTGVTDTQYF. The DNA for the CDR3 is TGTGCCAGCACCATGAACAGCGGGACAGGGGTCACAGATACGCAGTATTTT.

The genes are TRBV20-1 and TRBJ2-3; 9 bases align to TRBD2. Germline assignment: CDR1 DFQATT and CDR2 SNEGSKA (reference sequence). Germline trimming cut 0 bases from V and 0 bases from J; bases unmatched to any gene: 7. The CDR3 runs 17 residues. The CDR3 DNA reads TGCAGTGCTAGAGAGGGAGTGCGGGGGGGGAGCACAGATACGCAGTATTTT. This encodes CSAREGVRGGSTDTQYF.

This clonotype has more than one count but fewer than ten. The chain carries TRBV7-9 and TRBJ2-3, with 10 nucleotides matching TRBD2. This CDR3 region has 16 residues. Germline V gives CDR1 SEHNR, CDR2 FQNEAQ (reference sequence). V lost 1 base to trimming and J lost 5 bases; unmatched junction nucleotides: 6. The CDR3 DNA reads TGTGCCAGCAGCTTAGGAGCGGGGGGGCCGAGAGATACGCAGTATTTT. It translates to CASSLGAGGPRDTQYF.

A single count supports this clonotype. J is TRBJ2-3 and V is TRBV7-8; 8 positions match TRBD2. Germline CDR1 is SGHVS and CDR2 is FQNEAQ. CDR3 length: 16 residues. The junction had 12 bases not matched to a gene; V was cut back by 8 bases and J by 2 bases. CDR3 loop: CASLLYSGAPTDTQYF. CDR3 DNA sequence: TGTGCCAGCCTACTTTATAGCGGGGCGCCCACAGATACGCAGTATTTT.

On this clonotype: No conserved phenylalanine or tryptophan is present at the end of the CDR3, so a read error is the likely explanation. The gene calls are TRBV28 and TRBJ1-2; TRBD1 is a possible D gene (5 bases). The CDR3 totals 15 residues. Trimming pared 6 bases from V and 3 bases from J, leaving 17 bases between. Germline loops: CDR1 MDHEN, CDR2 SYDVKM. CDR3 residues: CASRPGTAVYYGYTL. The CDR3 region has the DNA TGTGCCAGCAGGCCCGGGACGGCCGTCTACTATGGCTACACCTTA.

This clonotype appeared a few times. The J gene is TRBJ2-4, the V gene TRBV3-1; perhaps TRBD2 as D (5 bases). The J call could be wrong; TRBJ2-7 is a better fit for the DNA end. Germline values: CDR1 LGHDT, CDR2 YNNKEL (reference sequence). This CDR3 has 15 residues. CDR3 DNA: TGTGCCAGCAGCCAAGATACATCCGGGGACTACGAGCAGTACTTC. Amino acids: CASSQDTSGDYEQYF.

The gene calls are TRBV4-3 and TRBJ2-6, with D maybe TRBD1 (6 bases). The V gene's germline CDR1 is LGHNA and CDR2 YSLEER. V was trimmed by 3 bases and J by 0 bases, leaving 15 bases between them. This CDR3 has 18 residues. CDR3 bases: TGCGCCAGCAGCCAGGGTGACAGGTGGTACTCTGGGGCCAACGTCCTGACTTTC. Its translation: CASSQGDRWYSGANVLTF.

V and J are TRBV10-3 and TRBJ2-3, with D unresolved. The CDR3 has 12 amino acids. Germline V gene data show CDR1 as ENHRY and CDR2 as SYGVKD. Deletions cut 4 bases from V and 6 bases from J, with 8 bases between. The CDR3 is CAISGVLDTQYF. The CDR3 DNA is TGTGCCATCAGTGGCGTGCTCGATACGCAGTATTTT.

This clonotype was counted between two and nine times. V usage is TRBV29-1 and J usage is TRBJ2-3, with 9 nucleotides matching TRBD1. V shed 7 bases and J 7 bases; nucleotides not matched to a gene: 12. Per the germline V gene, CDR1 is SQVTM and CDR2 is ANQGSEA. The CDR3 runs 14 residues. The CDR3 protein is CSGVQGARTNTQYF. CDR3 bases: TGCAGCGGTGTACAGGGGGCCCGAACGAATACGCAGTATTTT.

The chain combines TRBV20-1 with TRBJ2-1; the match to TRBD1 covers 9 bases. Germline CDR1 and CDR2: DFQATT and SNEGSKA (reference sequence). Trimming took 6 bases from V and 6 from J; bases not matched to a gene: 12. The CDR3 runs to 15 residues. CDR3 amino acids: CSARTRTGVGNEQFF. CDR3 bases: TGCAGTGCACGAACGCGGACAGGGGTAGGCAATGAGCAGTTCTTC.

This clonotype has just a few counts. The chain carries TRBV6-5 and TRBJ2-2, with 8 positions matching TRBD2. Germline V gene data show CDR1 as MNHEY and CDR2 as SVGAGI. V shed 0 bases, J shed 7 bases, and the junction held 4 bases outside the gene matches. This CDR3 is built from 15 residues. CDR3 in DNA: TGTGCCAGCAGTTACTCGCGGGGGGCTATCGGGGAGCTGTTTTTT. As protein: CASSYSRGAIGELFF.

The chain combines TRBV6-5 with TRBJ1-5; no definite D call. Germline V CDR1 and CDR2: MNHEY, SVGAGI. V was trimmed by 1 base and J by 4 bases, leaving 5 bases between them. CDR3 size: 13 residues. In DNA, the CDR3 is TGTGCCAGCAGTTACTTCCCGAATCAGCCCCAGCATTTT. Translating gives CASSYFPNQPQHF.

This clonotype was found a few times. The chain uses TRBV10-3 and TRBJ2-5, with a tentative D call TRBD2 (6 bases). V was shortened by 3 bases and J by 1 base, with 12 bases between the two germline ends. Germline assignment: CDR1 ENHRY and CDR2 SYGVKD. This CDR3 is 15 amino acids long. The CDR3 region is CAISDRERAQETQYF. DNA of the CDR3: TGTGCCATCAGTGATCGGGAGAGAGCCCAAGAGACCCAGTACTTC.

This clonotype was seen more than once but under ten times. The rearrangement uses TRBV18 and TRBJ1-1; 7 positions agree with TRBD1. J lost 4 bases, V lost 3 bases, and 2 bases had no gene match. This CDR3 has 13 amino acids. Germline CDR1 KGHSH, CDR2 LQKENI. The CDR3 is CASSPQGVTEAFF. CDR3 DNA: TGTGCCAGCTCACCCCAGGGGGTCACTGAAGCTTTCTTT.

This chain joins TRBV18 and TRBJ1-1, with TRBD1 matching over 8 bases. The junction had 6 bases not matched to a gene; V was cut back by 3 bases and J by 12 bases. The germline gives CDR1 KGHSH, CDR2 LQKENI. CDR3 length equals 12 residues. The CDR3 loop reads CASSPGQDYTFF. DNA for the CDR3: TGTGCCAGCTCACCGGGACAGGACTATACTTTCTTT.

The chain carries TRBV3-1 and TRBJ2-7; 9 bases fit TRBD1. The germline gives CDR1 LGHDT, CDR2 YNNKEL (reference sequence). CDR3 length: 15 amino acids. V was pared by 1 base and J by 10 bases, with 11 bases of the junction left unmatched. CDR3 sequence: CASSQGGDRGLIQYF. The CDR3 DNA reads as TGTGCCAGCAGCCAAGGAGGAGACAGGGGGTTAATCCAGTACTTC.

The rearrangement links TRBV5-1 to TRBJ2-3; tentative D call: TRBD2 (6 bases). The CDR3 covers 16 residues. V lost 3 bases to trimming and J lost 4 bases, with 18 bases between them. Per the germline V gene, CDR1 is SGHRS and CDR2 is YFSETQ. The CDR3 coding sequence is TGCGCCAGCAGCTCCGGCGGTCTGGGGGAGGCAGATACGCAGTATTTT. This sequence encodes CASSSGGLGEADTQYF.

This clonotype was detected once. The junction differs from germline at one of its ends, possibly a read error. J is TRBJ1-5 and V is TRBV12-3 or TRBV12-4; weak D call: TRBD1 (6 bases). The CDR3 is 18 amino acids. Here the CDR3 reads CANSFPQTGRLFDQPQHF. DNA for the CDR3: TGTGCCAACAGTTTCCCGCAAACAGGGAGGCTATTCGATCAGCCCCAGCATTTT.

The V call is TRBV6-1, the J call TRBJ2-3; tentative D call: TRBD2 (5 bases). V lost 1 base, J lost 3 bases, and 5 bases lay in between. Germline CDR1 reads MNHNS; CDR2 reads SASEGT. This CDR3 has 13 amino acids. The CDR3 sequence is CASSEVATDTQYF. The CDR3 nucleotides are TGTGCCAGCAGTGAAGTAGCGACAGATACGCAGTATTTT.

The chain couples TRBV12-3 or TRBV12-4 to TRBJ2-3; 7 bases fit TRBD2. V lost 1 base, J lost 4 bases, and 5 bases stayed unmatched. There are 15 residues in the CDR3. This CDR3 is CASSLGLASADTQYF. DNA for the CDR3: TGTGCCAGCAGTTTAGGACTAGCTAGCGCAGATACGCAGTATTTT.

This clonotype was seen once. The chain combines TRBV5-6 with TRBJ2-6, with a tentative D call TRBD1 (6 bases). Germline V gene sequence: CDR1 SGHDT, CDR2 YYEEEE. Trimming shortened V by 3 bases and J by 0 bases, and 13 bases separated the two germline ends. This CDR3 region has 17 residues. DNA for the CDR3: TGTGCCAGCAGCTCACGCCCAGGGGACTCTGGGGCCAACGTCCTGACTTTC. It encodes CASSSRPGDSGANVLTF.